The following is a TCR beta chain sequence with its context. The antigen remains undetermined. TCRdb keeps only in-frame clones here, not all; method: immunoSEQ multiplex PCR. The table records some 94,000 clones, around nine tenths of them present only once. Per the germline V gene, CDR1 is SGDLS and CDR2 is YYNGEE. The V end lost 6 bases, the J end lost 0 bases, and 10 bases lay between the germline ends. The CDR3 sequence is 14 residues long. This specimen comes from a study of OX40 agonist ivuxolimab in advanced cancers. Overall study context: Ivuxolimab is an agonistic anti-OX40 (CD134) antibody, and patients were treated with it. Participants, roughly 81% male, averaged roughly 59 years of age, ranging from roughly 23 to 80. Points from the study as a whole: What antigens the expanded peripheral T cells recognized was never established. CD8+ T cells (on average) carried more expanded clones than CD4+ T cells.

This sample comprised CD4+ or CD8+ T cells sorted from blood, obtained in a trial of the OX40 agonist ivuxolimab. The receptor was isolated from an adult with an advanced solid tumor such as melanoma, head and neck, liver or kidney cancer. J is TRBJ1-3 and V is TRBV9; D is unresolved. The CDR3, as DNA: TGTGCCAGCACCCCCACCTTCTCTGGAAACACCATATATTTT. Its translation is CASTPTFSGNTIYF.